The rows below give T cell receptor beta chains drawn from one sample of a study of blood T cells in healthy people across ages. From the 5' RACE reads, TCRdb called clonotypes with MiXCR, one entry per CDR3 protein. The table lists hundreds of thousands of distinct CDR3 sequences, about 34% of them singletons. Input material: blood. The receptors originated from a man aged 18 to 35 in good health. CDR3s include the opening cysteine and the closing phenylalanine or tryptophan. A D gene is named only where the DNA matches it firmly. For some rows the clone size is stated as once, few or many, or as a class when expanded; others skip it.

clone_size: NA
v_call: TRBV6-2/TRBV6-3
d_call: TRBD1
j_call: TRBJ2-7
cdr3_nt: TGTGCCAGCAGTGCCCCACAGGGGTTGGGCGAGCAGTACTTC
cdr3_aa: CASSAPQGLGEQYF

clone_size: few
v_call: TRBV3-1
d_call: NA
j_call: TRBJ1-2
cdr3_nt: TGTGCCAGCAGCCATCCTTCCGTGGTGTGTCCGGCTGGCTACACCTTC
cdr3_aa: CASSHPSVVCPAGYTF

clone_size: few
v_call: TRBV6-2/TRBV6-3
d_call: NA
j_call: TRBJ2-3
cdr3_nt: TGTGCCAGCAGTTACCTAGCAGCGAGCACAGATACGCAGTATTTT
cdr3_aa: CASSYLAASTDTQYF

clone_size: NA
v_call: TRBV20-1
d_call: NA
j_call: TRBJ2-5
cdr3_nt: NA
cdr3_aa: CSARDLRAGARQETQYF

clone_size: NA
v_call: TRBV7-2
d_call: NA
j_call: TRBJ2-2
cdr3_nt: TGTGCCAGCAGCTATGCTACGGGGGCCCAGAACACCGGGGAGCTGTTTTTT
cdr3_aa: CASSYATGAQNTGELFF

clone_size: many
v_call: TRBV6-2/TRBV6-3
d_call: TRBD2
j_call: TRBJ2-7
cdr3_nt: TGTGCCAGCAGTTTCAGAGCGGGGGATTTTACCTACGAGCAGTACTTC
cdr3_aa: CASSFRAGDFTYEQYF

clone_size: few
v_call: TRBV29-1
d_call: NA
j_call: TRBJ1-2
cdr3_nt: TGCAGCGTTCCTTTGGGCCGTGGCTACACCTTC
cdr3_aa: CSVPLGRGYTF

clone_size: few
v_call: TRBV2
d_call: NA
j_call: TRBJ1-6
cdr3_nt: TGTGCCAGCTGTCGGACAACTGTTAATTCACCCCTCCACTTT
cdr3_aa: CASCRTTVNSPLHF

clone_size: NA
v_call: TRBV20-1
d_call: TRBD2
j_call: TRBJ2-5
cdr3_nt: TGCAGTGCTCACCACCCGACTAGCGTAGGTGTTATTCGGAATGAGCAGTACTTC
cdr3_aa: CSAHHPTSVGVIRNEQYF

clone_size: NA
v_call: TRBV10-2
d_call: NA
j_call: TRBJ1-2
cdr3_nt: TGCGCCAGCAGTGCACTTGGGGGCCCCAACAACTATGGCCACACCTTC
cdr3_aa: CASSALGGPNNYGHTF